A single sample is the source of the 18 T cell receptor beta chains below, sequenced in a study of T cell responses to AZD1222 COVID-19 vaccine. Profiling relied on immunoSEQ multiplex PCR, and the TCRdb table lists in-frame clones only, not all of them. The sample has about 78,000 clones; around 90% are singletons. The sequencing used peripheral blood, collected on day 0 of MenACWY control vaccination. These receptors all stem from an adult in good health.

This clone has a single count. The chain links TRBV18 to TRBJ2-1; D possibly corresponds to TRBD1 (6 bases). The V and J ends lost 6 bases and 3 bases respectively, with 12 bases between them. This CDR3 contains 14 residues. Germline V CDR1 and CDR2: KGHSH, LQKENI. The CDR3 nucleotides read TGTGCCAGCTCGTTAGACAGGAGCTACAATGAGCAGTTCTTC. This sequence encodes CASSLDRSYNEQFF.

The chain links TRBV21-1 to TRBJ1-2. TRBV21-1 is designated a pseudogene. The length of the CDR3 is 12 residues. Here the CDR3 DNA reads TGTGCCAGCAGCCTAAGGGGGGTTGGCTACACCTTC. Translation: CASSLRGVGYTF.

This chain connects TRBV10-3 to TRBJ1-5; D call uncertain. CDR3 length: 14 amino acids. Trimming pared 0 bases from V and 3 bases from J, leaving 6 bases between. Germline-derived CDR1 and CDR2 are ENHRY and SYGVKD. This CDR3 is CAISESTNNQPQHF. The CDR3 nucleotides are TGTGCCATCAGTGAGTCGACAAACAATCAGCCCCAGCATTTT.

The CDR3 region has the DNA TGTGCCACCCAACGTGGGGGGCATGGCTACACCTTC. This gives the protein CATQRGGHGYTF. V and J are TRBV15 and TRBJ1-2; D possibly corresponds to TRBD1 (6 bases). Trimming cost V 8 bases and J 6 bases, with 13 bases left between them. The CDR3 has 12 residues. CDR1 is LNHNV, CDR2 YYDKDF, per germline (reference sequence).

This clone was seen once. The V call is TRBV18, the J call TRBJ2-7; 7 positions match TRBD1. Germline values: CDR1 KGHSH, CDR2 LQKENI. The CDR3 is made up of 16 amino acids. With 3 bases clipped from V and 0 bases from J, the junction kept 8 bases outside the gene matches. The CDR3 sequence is CASSPGQEGGSYEQYF. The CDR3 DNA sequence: TGTGCCAGCTCACCTGGACAGGAAGGAGGCTCCTACGAGCAGTACTTC. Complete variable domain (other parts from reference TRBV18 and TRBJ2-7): NAGVMQNPRHLVRRRGQEARLRCSPMKGHSHVYWYRQLPEEGLKFMVYLQKENIIDESGMPKERFSAEFPKEGPSILRIQQVVRGDSAAYFCASSPGQEGGSYEQYFGPGTRLTVT.

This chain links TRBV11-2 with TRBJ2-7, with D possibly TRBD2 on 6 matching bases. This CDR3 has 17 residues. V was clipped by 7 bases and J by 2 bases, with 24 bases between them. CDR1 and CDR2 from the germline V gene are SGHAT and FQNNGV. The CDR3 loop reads CASNPTLGGAVTYEQYF. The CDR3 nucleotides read TGTGCCAGCAATCCCACCCTTGGCGGGGCTGTTACCTACGAGCAGTACTTC.

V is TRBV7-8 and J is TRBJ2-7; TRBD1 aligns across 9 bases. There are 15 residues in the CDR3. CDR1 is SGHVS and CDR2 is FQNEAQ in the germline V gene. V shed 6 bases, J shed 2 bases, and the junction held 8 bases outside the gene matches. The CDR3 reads CASSLDRGTPYEQYF. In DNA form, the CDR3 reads TGTGCCAGCAGTCTGGACAGGGGAACCCCCTACGAGCAGTACTTC.

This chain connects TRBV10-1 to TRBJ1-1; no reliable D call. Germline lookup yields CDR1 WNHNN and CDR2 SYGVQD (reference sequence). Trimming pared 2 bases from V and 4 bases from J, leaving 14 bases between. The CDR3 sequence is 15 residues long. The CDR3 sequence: CASSEGRKAITEAFF. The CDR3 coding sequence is TGCGCCAGCAGTGAGGGGAGAAAAGCCATCACTGAAGCTTTCTTT.

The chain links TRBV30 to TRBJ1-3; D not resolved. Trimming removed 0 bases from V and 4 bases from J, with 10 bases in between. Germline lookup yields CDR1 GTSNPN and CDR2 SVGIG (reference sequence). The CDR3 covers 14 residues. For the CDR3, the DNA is TGTGCCTGGAGTGTACAAATAACGGGAAACACCATATATTTT. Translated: CAWSVQITGNTIYF.

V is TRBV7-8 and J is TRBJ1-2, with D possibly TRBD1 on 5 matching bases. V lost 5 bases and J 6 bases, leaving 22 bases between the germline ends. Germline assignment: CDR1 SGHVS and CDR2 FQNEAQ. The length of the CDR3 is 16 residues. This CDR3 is CASSLNRVGDRDGYTF. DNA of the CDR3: TGTGCCAGCAGCCTCAACCGGGTCGGGGACCGAGATGGCTACACCTTC.

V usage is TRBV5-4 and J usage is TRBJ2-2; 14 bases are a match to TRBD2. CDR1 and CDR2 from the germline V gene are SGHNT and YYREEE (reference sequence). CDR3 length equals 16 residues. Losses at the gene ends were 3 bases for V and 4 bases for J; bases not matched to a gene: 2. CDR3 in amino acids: CASSYGLAGGTGELFF. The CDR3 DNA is TGTGCCAGCAGCTATGGACTAGCGGGGGGCACCGGGGAGCTGTTTTTT.

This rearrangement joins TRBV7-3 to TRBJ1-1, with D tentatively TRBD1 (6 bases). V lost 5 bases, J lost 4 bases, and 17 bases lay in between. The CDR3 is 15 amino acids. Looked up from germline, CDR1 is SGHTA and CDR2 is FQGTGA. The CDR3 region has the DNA TGTGCCAGCAGCCTCCGCGGGGGCCGGAGCACTGAAGCTTTCTTT. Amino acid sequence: CASSLRGGRSTEAFF.

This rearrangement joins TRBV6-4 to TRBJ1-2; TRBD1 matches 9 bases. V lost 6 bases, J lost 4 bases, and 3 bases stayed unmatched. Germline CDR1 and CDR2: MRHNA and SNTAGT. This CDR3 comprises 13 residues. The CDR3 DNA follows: TGTGCCAGCAGGGACAGGGGACCCTATGGCTACACCTTC. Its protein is CASRDRGPYGYTF.

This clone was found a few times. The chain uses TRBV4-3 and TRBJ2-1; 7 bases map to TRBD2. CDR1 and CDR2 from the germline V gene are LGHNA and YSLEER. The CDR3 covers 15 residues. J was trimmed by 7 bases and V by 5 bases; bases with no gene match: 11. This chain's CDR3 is CASSSALAAFNEQFF. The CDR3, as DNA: TGCGCCAGCAGCTCTGCCCTAGCGGCCTTTAATGAGCAGTTCTTC.

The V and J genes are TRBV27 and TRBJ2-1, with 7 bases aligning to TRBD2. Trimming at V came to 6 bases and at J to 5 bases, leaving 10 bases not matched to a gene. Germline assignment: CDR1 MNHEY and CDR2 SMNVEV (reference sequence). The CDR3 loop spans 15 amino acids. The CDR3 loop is CASRGEGIGNNEQFF. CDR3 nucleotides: TGTGCCAGCAGAGGGGAGGGAATAGGGAACAATGAGCAGTTCTTC.

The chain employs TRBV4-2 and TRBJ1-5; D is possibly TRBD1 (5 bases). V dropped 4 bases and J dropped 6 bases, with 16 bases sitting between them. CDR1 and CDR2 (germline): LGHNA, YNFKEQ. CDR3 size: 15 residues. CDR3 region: CASSRERGATQPQHF. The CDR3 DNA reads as TGTGCCAGCAGCCGAGAACGAGGGGCCACTCAGCCCCAGCATTTT.

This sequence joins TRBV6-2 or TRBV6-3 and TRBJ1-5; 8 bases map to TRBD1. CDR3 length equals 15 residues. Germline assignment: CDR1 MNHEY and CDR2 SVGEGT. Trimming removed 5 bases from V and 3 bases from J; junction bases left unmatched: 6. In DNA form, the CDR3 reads TGTGCCAGCAGTCAGAGGACAGGGACCAATCAGCCCCAGCATTTT. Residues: CASSQRTGTNQPQHF.

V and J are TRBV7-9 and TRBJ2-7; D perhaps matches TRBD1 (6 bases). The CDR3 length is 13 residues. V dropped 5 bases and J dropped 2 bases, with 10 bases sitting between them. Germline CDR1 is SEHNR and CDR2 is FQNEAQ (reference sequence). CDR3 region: CASSGRTAYEQYF. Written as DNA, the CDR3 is TGTGCCAGCAGCGGCAGGACAGCCTACGAGCAGTACTTC.